This T cell receptor (beta chain) emerged from a study of cytomegalovirus exposure and HLA in healthy donors. The PCR ran on 60 Vbeta and 13 Jbeta primers. The table came from immunoSEQ multiplex PCR; TCRdb's copy has only in-frame clones and leaves some out. The sample lists 90,000 to 120,000 clones, roughly 85% occurring once. The germline V gene encodes CDR1 MNHEY and CDR2 SMNVEV (reference sequence). This CDR3 region has 14 residues. Trimming took 6 bases from V and 4 from J; bases not matched to a gene: 7. The TCR comes from a man aged 55 to 70 in good health and CMV-seropositive. Sequencing was done on a sample of PBMCs. The chain links TRBV27 to TRBJ2-7; 9 bases agree with TRBD1. Here the CDR3 reads CASRPTGGTYEQYF. In DNA form, the CDR3 reads TGTGCCAGCAGGCCGACAGGGGGAACATACGAGCAGTACTTC.